The entry below gives a single T cell receptor beta chain sequence along with its context. This sample stems from a study of Ad26.COV2.S vaccination and SARS-CoV-2 variants. About the research overall: Each vaccinee took Ad26.COV2.S intramuscularly, once or twice 56 days apart.

The data were produced by immunoSEQ multiplex PCR, yet TCRdb's version contains in-frame clones alone and is incomplete. The sample has some 340,000 clones; 85% to 90% are singletons. CDR3 length equals 15 residues. V lost 0 bases and J 3 bases, leaving 8 bases between the germline ends. The germline V gene has CDR1 MGHRA and CDR2 YSYEKL. Documented treatment: roughly 18 received Ad26.COV2.S at low or high dose, single or two shots; a few received placebo; per-sample allocation not given. At day 63 after the first vaccine or placebo injection, samples were drawn. This clonotype originated in a person aged 18-60 years who received the Ad26.COV2.S COVID-19 vaccine or a placebo. The source was peripheral blood, collected in a trial of Ad26.COV2.S vaccine versus placebo. This chain uses TRBV4-1 with TRBJ1-4, with D hard to call. Written as DNA, the CDR3 is TGCGCCAGCAGCCAAGATGTCACAGCTAATGAAAAACTGTTTTTT. Its translation is CASSQDVTANEKLFF.